This T cell receptor (beta chain) is from a study of blood T cells in healthy people across ages. Study outcomes and limitations: The study found TCR beta diversity correlated strongly with naive T cell percentage. Total diversity from one million sequenced T cells was likely underestimated.

This clonotype appeared a few times. The antigen is unknown. CDR3 length: 14 amino acids. V gave up 4 bases and J gave up 6 bases; unmatched junction bases: 7. Germline-derived CDR1 and CDR2 are MNHNS and SASEGT. It was with a sample-barcoded 5' primer and a J-beta primer mix that a second PCR of roughly 7 to 12 cycles was run. TCRdb redid the calling of the 5' RACE reads with MiXCR, one entry per CDR3 protein. This repertoire shows approximately 780,000 distinct CDR3 sequences, more than 25% found once; its top ten account for approximately 2.9%. This sample was shared with a second study, whose subject was T cells of mothers and their children.

The clonotype originates from a boy aged 5-17 years in good health. The J gene is TRBJ1-1, the V gene TRBV6-1; 8 bases agree with TRBD1. The sequenced sample consisted of blood. In DNA form, the CDR3 reads TGTGCCAGCAGTGTCGGACAGGGAGAGGCTGAAGCTTTCTTT. Protein: CASSVGQGEAEAFF.